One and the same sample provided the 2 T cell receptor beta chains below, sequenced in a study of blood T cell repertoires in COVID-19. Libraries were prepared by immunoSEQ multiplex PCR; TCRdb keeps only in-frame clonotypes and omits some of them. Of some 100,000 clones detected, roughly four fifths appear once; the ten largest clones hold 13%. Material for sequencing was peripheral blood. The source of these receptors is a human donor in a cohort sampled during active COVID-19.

The CDR3 is CASSPRTSGGHTQYF. As DNA, the CDR3 is TGTGCCAGCAGCCCCCGGACTAGCGGGGGTCATACGCAGTATTTT. J is TRBJ2-3 and V is TRBV9; 13 bases map to TRBD2. Germline trimming cut 4 bases from V and 7 bases from J; bases unmatched to any gene: 6. CDR3 length: 15 residues. CDR1 is SGDLS, CDR2 YYNGEE, per germline.

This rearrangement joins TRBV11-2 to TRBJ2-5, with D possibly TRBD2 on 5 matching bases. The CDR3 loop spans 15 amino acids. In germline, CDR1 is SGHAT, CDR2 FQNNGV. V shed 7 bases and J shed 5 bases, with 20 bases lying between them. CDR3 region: CASTQYGPGGETQYF. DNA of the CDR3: TGTGCCAGCACCCAATACGGCCCCGGCGGGGAGACCCAGTACTTC.